This T cell receptor beta chain appears in the sequencing data of a study of blood T cell repertoires in COVID-19. For the study at large: Some COVID-19 samples were acute and others convalescent; all came from the United States, Italy and Spain. T cells, B-cell-depleted T cells, or PBMCs provided the cDNA or gDNA that served as material.

Per the original methods: Estimation of nucleated cell counts relied on the amplification of reference gene primers. Measured with immunoSEQ multiplex PCR; TCRdb has only the in-frame clones, and not every one. D and trimming were read from the DNA, whereas the V and J calls and clone size are those reported in that table. In the table there are about 250,000 clones, approximately 82% of which are singletons. The sample was peripheral blood. The origin of this receptor is an elderly man with acute or convalescent COVID-19.

The CDR3 here is CASSRGTGDGYTF. Written as DNA, the CDR3 is TGTGCCAGCAGTAGGGGGACAGGGGATGGCTACACCTTC. The gene calls are TRBV12-3 or TRBV12-4 and TRBJ1-2; 10 bases fit TRBD1. V trimming: 5 bases; J trimming: 6 bases; junction bases outside the gene matches: 3. This CDR3 has 13 residues.